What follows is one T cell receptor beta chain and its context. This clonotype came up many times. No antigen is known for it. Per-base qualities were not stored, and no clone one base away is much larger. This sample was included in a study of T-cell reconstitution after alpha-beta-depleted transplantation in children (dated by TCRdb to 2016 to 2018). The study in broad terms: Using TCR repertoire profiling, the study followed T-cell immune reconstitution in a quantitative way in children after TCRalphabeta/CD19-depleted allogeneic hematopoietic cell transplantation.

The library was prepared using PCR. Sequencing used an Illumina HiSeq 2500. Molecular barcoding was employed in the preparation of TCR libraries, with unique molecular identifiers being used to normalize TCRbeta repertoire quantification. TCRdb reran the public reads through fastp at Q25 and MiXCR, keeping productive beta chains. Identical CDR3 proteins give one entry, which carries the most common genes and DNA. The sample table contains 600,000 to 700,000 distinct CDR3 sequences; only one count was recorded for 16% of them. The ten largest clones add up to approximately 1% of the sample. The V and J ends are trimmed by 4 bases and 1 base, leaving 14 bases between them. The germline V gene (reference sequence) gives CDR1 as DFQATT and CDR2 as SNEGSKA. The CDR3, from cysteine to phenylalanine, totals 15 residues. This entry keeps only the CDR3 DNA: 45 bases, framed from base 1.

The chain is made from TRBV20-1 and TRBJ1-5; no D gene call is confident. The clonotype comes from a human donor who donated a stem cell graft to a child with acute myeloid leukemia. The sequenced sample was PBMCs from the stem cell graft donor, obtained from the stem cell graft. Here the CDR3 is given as CSATRGLGSNQPQHF. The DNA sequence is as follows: TGCAGTGCTACCCGTGGGTTAGGGAGCAATCAGCCCCAGCATTTT.